This T cell receptor beta chain was identified in a study of shared T cell receptors in the human thymus. Method: immunoSEQ multiplex PCR; TCRdb's copy keeps in-frame clones and lacks some. The sample contains 450,000 to 650,000 clones, roughly 74% of which appear only once. These same records also appear under a second study, on human thymus T cells. That work adds: Blood and thymic repertoires both appeared biased in V and J gene usage. Related research examined unrelated individuals and reported that their thymic repertoires overlapped highly.

The receptor's source is a boy less than two years old with a congenital heart defect. The sequenced material came from thymocytes.

CDR3 sequence reads: CATSRTVRTSGRSSSYNEQFF. Written as DNA, the CDR3 is TGTGCCACCAGCAGGACGGTCCGGACTAGCGGGAGGTCGAGCTCCTACAATGAGCAGTTCTTC. The chain combines TRBV15 with TRBJ2-1; 14 bases are a match to TRBD2. The CDR3 runs to 21 residues. Trimming at V came to 3 bases and at J to 0 bases, leaving 13 bases not matched to a gene. In germline, CDR1 is LNHNV, CDR2 YYDKDF (reference sequence).